These T cell receptor beta chains were read from a single sample in a study of T cell responses to AZD1222 COVID-19 vaccine. Some clones are missing from TCRdb's copy, which holds only in-frame ones; the method was immunoSEQ multiplex PCR. The table has about 97,000 clones, roughly 86% seen once. The sample here was peripheral blood, taken on day 0 of AZD1222 vaccination. Receptor source: an adult in good health. CDR3s include the opening cysteine and the closing phenylalanine or tryptophan. The D gene is left open where the match is weak. Only some rows state a clone size, as once, few, many or a class for expanded clones.

J | V | D | size | DNA | CDR3
TRBJ1-2 | TRBV3-1/TRBV3-2 | - | - | TGTGCCAGCAGCCAGTTCGGACACGCCTATGGCTACACCTTC | CASSQFGHAYGYTF
TRBJ1-2 | TRBV10-3 | - | few | TGTGCCATCAGTGAGTCGCCAAACTATGGCTACACCTTC | CAISESPNYGYTF
TRBJ2-5 | TRBV5-8 | TRBD1 | - | TGTGCCAGCAGCGCCGACAGGGGAAGGGAGACCCAGTACTTC | CASSADRGRETQYF
TRBJ1-6 | TRBV4-2 | - | - | TGTGCCAGCAGCCAACACCGGGCTGGGGATTCACCCCTCCACTTT | CASSQHRAGDSPLHF
TRBJ2-5 | TRBV7-8 | TRBD2 | - | TGTGCCAGCAGACCTAGACTAGCGGGAGTCCAAGAGACCCAGTACTTC | CASRPRLAGVQETQYF
TRBJ2-1 | TRBV5-6 | TRBD2 | - | TGTGCCAGCAGCTTGAGAGGACTAGCGGTCCACAATGAGCAGTTCTTC | CASSLRGLAVHNEQFF
TRBJ2-2 | TRBV19 | - | - | TGTGCCAGTAATAAGGCTGTGAACACCGGGGAGCTGTTTTTT | CASNKAVNTGELFF
TRBJ2-7 | TRBV7-2 | - | - | TGTGCCAGCAGCTTAGTTTTATCTAGCCCAAACTACGAGCAGTACTTC | CASSLVLSSPNYEQYF
TRBJ2-1 | TRBV28 | TRBD2 | - | TGTGCCAGCAGGGCGGGACTAGCGGGGGGGCACAATGAGCAGTTCTTC | CASRAGLAGGHNEQFF
TRBJ2-7 | TRBV5-4 | TRBD2 | - | TGTGCCAGCAGCTTGGGGACTAGCGGGTACGAGCAGTACTTC | CASSLGTSGYEQYF
TRBJ2-5 | TRBV4-3 | - | - | TGCGCCAGCAGCCAAGATGGAGGGGCAGGGTCCCAGGAGACCCAGTACTTC | CASSQDGGAGSQETQYF
TRBJ2-2 | TRBV9 | TRBD2 | - | TGTGCCAGCAGCGTAGCCCTAGCGGGACCGAACACCGGGGAGCTGTTTTTT | CASSVALAGPNTGELFF
TRBJ2-1 | TRBV29-1 | TRBD2 | once | TGCAGCGCTGAGATTAGCGGGGCTGAGCAGTTCTTC | CSAEISGAEQFF
TRBJ2-5 | TRBV29-1 | TRBD1 | - | TGCAGCGCAGTTGAGGGGGCAGAGACCCAGTACTTC | CSAVEGAETQYF
TRBJ2-3 | TRBV5-1 | - | - | TGCGCCAGCAGCTTGAGTATTGTGGTGGGGGGACGCACAGATACGCAGTATTTT | CASSLSIVVGGRTDTQYF
TRBJ2-7 | TRBV7-2 | TRBD1 | few | TGTGCCAGCAGCCTAACGACAGGGGGTTCTGTGGAGCAGTACTTC | CASSLTTGGSVEQYF
TRBJ2-7 | TRBV28 | - | few | TGTGCCAGCAGAATCCCGGGGGAGGCCTACGAGCAGTACTTC | CASRIPGEAYEQYF
TRBJ2-7 | TRBV5-5 | TRBD2 | - | TGTGCCAGCAGCTTGGGTCCTAGCGGGGATTACTACGAGCAGTACTTC | CASSLGPSGDYYEQYF
TRBJ1-1 | TRBV2 | - | - | TGTGCCAGCGCACTGAGCCGGGCCCGATCGACTGAAGCTTTCTTT | CASALSRARSTEAFF
TRBJ1-5 | TRBV4-1 | - | many | TGCGCCAGCAGCCAAGAGAGCGTCGGTAGGATAAATCAGCCCCAGCATTTT | CASSQESVGRINQPQHF
TRBJ1-5 | TRBV19 | - | - | TGTGCCAGTAGTGGGCAGCTTAATCAGCCCCAGCATTTT | CASSGQLNQPQHF
TRBJ1-5 | TRBV7-2 | - | - | TGTGCCAGCAGCCCTCGCCCCGGGGGGGGAAATAGCAATCAGCCCCAGCATTTT | CASSPRPGGGNSNQPQHF
TRBJ2-1 | TRBV10-3 | - | - | TGTGCCATCAGTGAGTCGTGGGGAAGATCAAACGAGCAGTTCTTC | CAISESWGRSNEQFF
TRBJ2-2 | TRBV14 | - | - | TGTGCCAGCAGCCAACGAGTGGGCACCGGGGAGCTGTTTTTT | CASSQRVGTGELFF
TRBJ2-5 | TRBV7-3 | TRBD2 | - | TGTGCCAGCAGCTTAACTCACCTAGCGGGAGCGCAAGAGACCCAGTACTTC | CASSLTHLAGAQETQYF
TRBJ2-5 | TRBV6-5 | - | few | TGTGCCAGCAGTTACTCCCTCGGCGGGGCAGAGACCCAGTACTTC | CASSYSLGGAETQYF
TRBJ2-5 | TRBV7-9 | TRBD2 | - | TGTGCCAGCAGCTTAGATCTTAGCGGGGGGATCGGGACCCAGTACTTC | CASSLDLSGGIGTQYF
TRBJ2-7 | TRBV6-2/TRBV6-3 | - | - | TGTGCCAGCAGTCCGGACTGGAGACCCTACGAGCAGTACTTC | CASSPDWRPYEQYF
TRBJ1-5 | TRBV20-1 | TRBD1 | - | TGCAGTGCTAGTCTACAACGAGACAGGGGCAATCAGCCCCAGCATTTT | CSASLQRDRGNQPQHF
TRBJ2-3 | TRBV29-1 | - | - | TGCAGCGTTGCCGGCCCGGGGACCACAGATACGCAGTATTTT | CSVAGPGTTDTQYF
TRBJ2-3 | TRBV15 | - | - | TGTGCCACCACGCAAGAGGCGGATACGCAGTATTTT | CATTQEADTQYF
TRBJ1-4 | TRBV10-3 | - | once | TGTGCCATCAGCGGGAGTCTTCAGGGTGAAAAACTGTTTTTT | CAISGSLQGEKLFF
TRBJ2-3 | TRBV6-4 | TRBD2 | - | TGTGCCAGCAGTGACGGGACTAGCGGGGTGGATACGCAGTATTTT | CASSDGTSGVDTQYF
TRBJ1-5 | TRBV7-2 | - | - | TGTGCCAGCAGCTTAAGGACAGTCAATCAGCCCCAGCATTTT | CASSLRTVNQPQHF
TRBJ1-4 | TRBV25-1 | TRBD1 | - | TGTGCCAGCAGTGATAACAGGGGATCGGGAGAAAAACTGTTTTTT | CASSDNRGSGEKLFF
TRBJ2-5 | TRBV18 | - | - | TGTGCCAGCTCACCACCGAGTCTGCAAGAGACCCAGTACTTC | CASSPPSLQETQYF
TRBJ1-6 | TRBV11-2 | - | few | TGTGCCAGCAGCCTGTGGGGCAGGGGTGGTGGAGCCCTCCACTTT | CASSLWGRGGGALHF
TRBJ2-7 | TRBV6-2/TRBV6-3 | TRBD2 | - | TGTGCCAGCAGTTCCCTGGGACTAGCGGGCACCTACGAGCAGTACTTC | CASSSLGLAGTYEQYF
TRBJ2-7 | TRBV5-6 | TRBD1 | - | TGTGCCAGCAGCTTTTACAGGGGGAGCTCCTACGAGCAGTACTTC | CASSFYRGSSYEQYF
TRBJ2-5 | TRBV28 | - | - | TGTGCCAGCAGTCCCCTTGGGGGCTGGGAGACCCAGTACTTC | CASSPLGGWETQYF
TRBJ1-2 | TRBV11-2 | TRBD1 | - | TGTGCCAGCAGCTTGGGACAGGTCTATGGCTACACCTTC | CASSLGQVYGYTF
TRBJ2-1 | TRBV20-1 | TRBD2 | once | TGCAGTGCTAGTGGCGGGAGGGGCTACAATGAGCAGTTCTTC | CSASGGRGYNEQFF
TRBJ1-3 | TRBV19 | - | - | TGTGCCAGTAGTATAGCGGCAGCAGTCTCTGGAAACACCATATATTTT | CASSIAAAVSGNTIYF
TRBJ1-2 | TRBV7-2 | TRBD1 | - | TGTGCCAGCAGCTTAGAGGGGGGACAGGGGCGAGGCTACACCTTC | CASSLEGGQGRGYTF
TRBJ2-5 | TRBV24-1 | - | - | TGTGCCACCAGTGATGGAAGGGAGACCCAGTACTTC | CATSDGRETQYF
TRBJ1-2 | TRBV28 | - | - | TGTGCCAGCAAATCGGACTATGGCTACACCTTC | CASKSDYGYTF
TRBJ2-3 | TRBV30 | TRBD2 | - | TGTGCCTGGACACAAAACCTAGCGGGAGTTGGTACGCAGTATTTT | CAWTQNLAGVGTQYF
TRBJ1-3 | TRBV6-5 | - | - | TGTGCCAGCAGTTTATTCGCAGGGCTCTCTGGAAACACCATATATTTT | CASSLFAGLSGNTIYF
TRBJ2-3 | TRBV29-1 | TRBD2 | - | TGCAGCTCTCGGACTAGCGGAAAGGAGCCAGATACGCAGTATTTT | CSSRTSGKEPDTQYF
TRBJ1-1 | TRBV5-4 | TRBD1 | - | TGTGCCAGCAGCAGGATGACAGGGGTCGAGAACACTGAAGCTTTCTTT | CASSRMTGVENTEAFF
TRBJ2-3 | TRBV21-1 | - | - | TGTGCCAGCAGCGGACGAGGACAGAGCACAGATACGCAGTATTTT | CASSGRGQSTDTQYF
TRBJ2-2 | TRBV15 | TRBD1 | - | TGTGCCACCAGCCACAGGGGTACCGGGGAGCTGTTTTTT | CATSHRGTGELFF
TRBJ2-7 | TRBV4-2 | - | - | TGTGCCAGCAGCCAAGAGGTCCGAAACTACGAGCAGTACTTC | CASSQEVRNYEQYF
TRBJ2-7 | TRBV9 | TRBD1 | - | TGTGCCAGCAGCGTAGCAGGGGGAAGCTCCTACGAGCAGTACTTC | CASSVAGGSSYEQYF
TRBJ1-5 | TRBV19 | - | few | TGTGCCAGCAAGGGTGGGGGAAGGGGCAATCAGCCCCAGCATTTT | CASKGGGRGNQPQHF
TRBJ1-6 | TRBV27 | - | - | TGTGCCAGCAGTTTAAACGTCTACTCACCCCTCCACTTT | CASSLNVYSPLHF
TRBJ2-7 | TRBV7-2 | - | - | TGTGCCAGCAGCTTATCGCCTGGACCATACTACGAGCAGTACTTC | CASSLSPGPYYEQYF
TRBJ1-1 | TRBV7-2 | - | - | TGTGCCAGCAGCTCGCTTTTGGGACCGACTGAAGCTTTCTTT | CASSSLLGPTEAFF
TRBJ1-5 | TRBV7-3 | TRBD1 | - | TGTGCCAGCACAGGGGGAGGGGCGAGCAATCAGCCCCAGCATTTT | CASTGGGASNQPQHF
TRBJ1-2 | TRBV12-3/TRBV12-4 | - | - | TGTGCCAGCAGTGCCCCTAACTATGGCTACACCTTC | CASSAPNYGYTF